These 21 T cell receptor beta chains share one sample of origin, sequenced in a study of cytomegalovirus exposure and HLA in healthy donors. Both 60 Vbeta primers and 13 Jbeta primers went into the PCR. Some clones are missing from TCRdb's copy, which holds only in-frame ones; the method was immunoSEQ multiplex PCR. The data show approximately 170,000 clones, 75% to 90% seen once. Material for sequencing was PBMCs. The receptor set was obtained from a boy between 2 and 15 years old in good health and CMV-seronegative.

The chain links TRBV7-2 to TRBJ1-6; 8 bases line up with TRBD1. The CDR3 sequence is 19 residues long. CDR1 is SGHTA and CDR2 is FQGNSA in the germline V gene. The V and J ends lost 4 bases and 9 bases, in that order; junction bases with no gene match: 20. CDR3 amino acids: CASSSASNRGMLHPSPLHF. The CDR3, as DNA: TGTGCCAGCAGCTCGGCATCGAACAGGGGGATGCTTCATCCTTCACCCCTCCACTTT. Combining the CDR3 with reference TRBV7-2 and TRBJ1-6 gives the whole variable domain GAGVSQSPSNKVTEKGKDVELRCDPISGHTALYWYRQSLGQGLEFLIYFQGNSAPDKSGLPSDRFSAERTGGSVSTLTIQRTQQEDSAVYLCASSSASNRGMLHPSPLHFGNGTRLTVT.

This chain connects TRBV5-1 to TRBJ1-2; D is possibly TRBD1 (5 bases). The CDR3 totals 11 residues. V lost 10 bases and J 8 bases, leaving 15 bases between the germline ends. Per germline, CDR1 SGHRS and CDR2 YFSETQ. The CDR3 sequence is CALRQGNGYTF. CDR3 coding DNA: TGCGCCCTCCGGCAGGGCAACGGCTACACCTTC. Full variable domain (outside the CDR3, taken from reference TRBV5-1 and TRBJ1-2): KAGVTQTPRYLIKTRGQQVTLSCSPISGHRSVSWYQQTPGQGLQFLFEYFSETQRNKGNFPGRFSGRQFSNSRSEMNVSTLELGDSALYLCALRQGNGYTFGSGTRLTVV.

Only one count was recorded for this clone. The chain recombines TRBV28 with TRBJ1-5; no reliable D call. V was shortened by 7 bases and J by 11 bases, with 15 bases between the two germline ends. Per the germline V gene, CDR1 is MDHEN and CDR2 is SYDVKM. The CDR3 has 12 amino acids. The CDR3 reads CASNQGPEAQHF. CDR3 DNA: TGTGCCAGCAACCAAGGCCCGGAGGCCCAGCATTTT.

The chain joins TRBV9 to TRBJ1-4; 7 bases line up with TRBD1. V gave up 3 bases and J gave up 3 bases; unmatched junction bases: 2. Germline lookup yields CDR1 SGDLS and CDR2 YYNGEE. The CDR3 contains 14 residues. The CDR3 DNA reads TGTGCCAGCAGCGCCGGGACAGCTAATGAAAAACTGTTTTTT. This sequence encodes CASSAGTANEKLFF. The complete variable domain, with remaining parts taken from reference TRBV9 and TRBJ1-4, reads DSGVTQTPKHLITATGQRVTLRCSPRSGDLSVYWYQQSLDQGLQFLIQYYNGEERAKGNILERFSAQQFPDLHSELNLSSLELGDSALYFCASSAGTANEKLFFGSGTQLSVL.

The V call is TRBV27, the J call TRBJ1-2, with 7 bases aligning to TRBD1. The length of the CDR3 is 15 residues. J was trimmed by 8 bases and V by 2 bases; bases with no gene match: 11. Looked up from germline, CDR1 is MNHEY and CDR2 is SMNVEV (reference sequence). CDR3 protein: CASSLGRGLGGGYTF. In nucleotides, the CDR3 is TGTGCCAGCAGTTTAGGTAGGGGGCTTGGTGGAGGCTACACCTTC.

The rearrangement uses TRBV4-1 and TRBJ2-5, with D possibly being TRBD2 (7 bases). The J call may be faulty, since TRBJ2-7 better matches the DNA end. The CDR3 has 17 residues. Looked up from germline, CDR1 is MGHRA and CDR2 is YSYEKL. The CDR3: CASSQEGRGAYSYEQYF. The DNA of the CDR3 is TGCGCCAGCAGCCAAGAAGGCCGGGGGGCATACTCCTACGAGCAGTACTTC.

This chain links TRBV5-6 with TRBJ2-7, with TRBD1 matching 10 bases. Trimming took 0 bases from V and 6 from J; bases not matched to a gene: 0. The germline CDR1 and CDR2 sequences are SGHDT and YYEEEE. The CDR3 contains 13 residues. CDR3 sequence (DNA): TGTGCCAGCAGCTTGGGGACAGGGGGCGAGCAGTACTTC. It is translated as CASSLGTGGEQYF.

CDR3 sequence (DNA): TGTGCCTGGAGTGATTCAGGTTACGAGCAGTACTTC. Its translation is CAWSDSGYEQYF. The V call is TRBV30, the J call TRBJ2-7, with no clear D. Germline V gene lookup returns CDR1 GTSNPN and CDR2 SVGIG (reference sequence). V was clipped by 1 base and J by 4 bases, with 8 bases between them. The CDR3 has 12 residues.

The gene calls are TRBV19 and TRBJ1-2, with a possible D match to TRBD1 (5 bases). Germline CDR1 reads LNHDA; CDR2 reads SQIVND (reference sequence). The CDR3 consists of 11 residues. With 9 bases removed from V and 7 bases from J, the gap between germline ends came to 12 bases. The CDR3 nucleotides are TGTGCCAGCTTCACAGGCCGTGGCTACACCTTC. Protein product: CASFTGRGYTF.

Only one count was recorded for this clone. The rearrangement uses TRBV9 and TRBJ2-5; TRBD1 matches at 9 bases. This CDR3 contains 15 residues. Germline CDR1 SGDLS, CDR2 YYNGEE. V was pared by 0 bases and J by 2 bases, with 2 bases of the junction left unmatched. The CDR3 here is CASSVVGTGQETQYF. The CDR3 DNA reads TGTGCCAGCAGCGTAGTTGGGACAGGGCAAGAGACCCAGTACTTC.

The rearrangement links TRBV7-9 to TRBJ2-1, with a weak D call TRBD1 (6 bases). Germline loops: CDR1 SEHNR, CDR2 FQNEAQ (reference sequence). This CDR3 is 15 amino acids long. V lost 5 bases, J lost 0 bases, and 11 bases lay in between. Here the CDR3 DNA reads TGTGCCAGCAGCCGAGGACAGCGCTCCTACAATGAGCAGTTCTTC. Translating it yields CASSRGQRSYNEQFF. Looking up the rest from reference TRBV7-9 and TRBJ2-1 gives the full variable domain: DTGVSQNPRHKITKRGQNVTFRCDPISEHNRLYWYRQTLGQGPEFLTYFQNEAQLEKSRLLSDRFSAERPKGSFSTLEIQRTEQGDSAMYLCASSRGQRSYNEQFFGPGTRLTVL.

The genes are TRBV7-3 and TRBJ2-7, with D possibly matching TRBD2 (7 bases). The V end lost 1 base, the J end lost 4 bases, and 17 bases lay between the germline ends. Germline V gene lookup returns CDR1 SGHTA and CDR2 FQGTGA. This CDR3 has 16 amino acids. CDR3 DNA: TGTGCCAGCAGCTTAAGCGGCGCGGGGGCTGGGTACGAGCAGTACTTC. Protein: CASSLSGAGAGYEQYF.

This clone was counted a few times. The chain is built from TRBV4-3 and TRBJ2-3, with D maybe TRBD2 (5 bases). V was cut by 2 bases and J by 4 bases, with 7 bases left in between. The CDR3 is 13 residues long. The V gene's germline CDR1 is LGHNA and CDR2 YSLEER. The CDR3 nucleotides are TGCGCCAGCAGCCAAATCGGGGCAGATACGCAGTATTTT. Protein sequence: CASSQIGADTQYF.

The J gene is TRBJ2-7, the V gene TRBV7-9; 8 bases fit TRBD1. The CDR3 spans 12 residues. Germline V gene data show CDR1 as SEHNR and CDR2 as FQNEAQ (reference sequence). The CDR3 protein is CAGSQGAYEQYV. CDR3 DNA sequence: TGTGCCGGCAGTCAGGGGGCTTACGAGCAGTACGTC.

This clone has just one count. The same CDR3 also results from other DNA sequences found in this sample. The V and J genes are TRBV7-2 and TRBJ1-5; TRBD1 matches 7 bases. With V trimmed by 5 bases and J by 4 bases, 5 bases remained unmatched. The CDR3 is 14 residues long. From germline, CDR1 is SGHTA and CDR2 FQGNSA. CDR3 nucleotide sequence: TGTGCCAGCAGCCCGGGACAGCCTAATCAGCCCCAGCATTTT. Translating it yields CASSPGQPNQPQHF.

CDR3 sequence (DNA): TGCAGCGTTGGGGCGAGACTAGCCACAGATACGCAGTATTTT. This sequence encodes CSVGARLATDTQYF. This chain joins TRBV29-1 and TRBJ2-3; 7 bases align to TRBD2. V shed 4 bases, J shed 2 bases, and the junction held 6 bases outside the gene matches. CDR3 length: 14 residues. Germline CDR1 reads SQVTM; CDR2 reads ANQGSEA.

A single count supports this clone. The chain links TRBV5-5 to TRBJ1-4; 9 bases are a match to TRBD1. The germline V gene encodes CDR1 SGHKS and CDR2 YYEKEE (reference sequence). V lost 4 bases, J lost 7 bases, and 5 bases stayed unmatched. This CDR3 comprises 14 residues. In DNA form, the CDR3 reads TGTGCCAGCAGCAGGGACAGGGTTGGTGAAAAACTGTTTTTT. This translates into CASSRDRVGEKLFF.

The chain is built from TRBV28 and TRBJ1-2; 7 nucleotides line up with TRBD1. Germline CDR1 is MDHEN and CDR2 is SYDVKM. The CDR3 covers 13 residues. Losses at the gene ends were 2 bases for V and 6 bases for J; bases not matched to a gene: 3. CDR3 nucleotide sequence: TGTGCCAGCAGTTTACAGGGGGAAGATGGCTACACCTTC. Residues: CASSLQGEDGYTF.

J is TRBJ2-3 and V is TRBV10-3; TRBD2 aligns across 8 bases. V trimming: 2 bases; J trimming: 4 bases; junction bases outside the gene matches: 5. There are 15 residues in the CDR3. Per the germline V gene, CDR1 is ENHRY and CDR2 is SYGVKD. The CDR3 region has the DNA TGTGCCATCAGTGAGAACGCCGGGGGGGCAGATACGCAGTATTTT. Protein product: CAISENAGGADTQYF.

The chain uses TRBV5-1 and TRBJ2-5, with 14 bases identical to TRBD2. Unmatched junction bases numbered 8, after V lost 3 bases and J lost 4 bases. This CDR3 region has 17 residues. Germline V gene lookup returns CDR1 SGHRS and CDR2 YFSETQ. The CDR3 protein is CASSSQKGLAGVETQYF. The CDR3 DNA is TGCGCCAGCAGCTCTCAGAAGGGACTAGCGGGGGTAGAGACCCAGTACTTC.

This clone was counted a few times. The chain couples TRBV19 to TRBJ1-2; TRBD1 matches 9 bases. The CDR3 consists of 18 residues. In germline, CDR1 is LNHDA, CDR2 SQIVND (reference sequence). V dropped 1 base and J dropped 2; count of bases not matched to a gene: 11. This chain's CDR3 is CASSIVLGDRAKNYGYTF. CDR3 nucleotides: TGTGCCAGTAGTATAGTTTTGGGGGACAGGGCTAAAAACTATGGCTACACCTTC.